The 26 T cell receptor beta chains listed next were all sequenced from one sample in a study of shared clonotypes between healthy human individuals. Sequencing used immunoSEQ multiplex PCR; TCRdb keeps in-frame clones, though not all of them. The sample contains approximately 2,000,000 clones, about 90% of which appear only once. The sequencing input was naive CD4+ T cells from PBMCs. Subset: CD45RA+ positively selected. Every receptor here comes from a man in his late teens or twenties in good health. Some clones in this sample may be carry-over from other donors' samples.

This clone appeared once. The chain joins TRBV2 to TRBJ2-7; a weak D match, TRBD1 (6 bases). The V end lost 3 bases, the J end lost 6 bases, and 21 bases lay between the germline ends. Looked up from germline, CDR1 is SNHLY and CDR2 is FYNNEI. The CDR3 has 16 amino acids. CDR3 amino acids: CASSEGWGQGTSEQYF. The DNA of the CDR3 is TGTGCCAGCAGTGAGGGGTGGGGCCAGGGGACGTCCGAGCAGTACTTC.

The V gene is TRBV4-1, the J gene TRBJ1-2; TRBD1 agrees at 10 bases. CDR3 length: 15 amino acids. Germline trimming cut 6 bases from V and 2 bases from J; bases unmatched to any gene: 6. Germline CDR1 and CDR2: MGHRA and YSYEKL. CDR3 coding DNA: TGCGCCAGCAGAGCTTGGGGACAGGGGAACTATGGCTACACCTTC. It encodes CASRAWGQGNYGYTF.

Details on this clone: Different DNA sequences within this sample yield the same CDR3. The V and J genes are TRBV9 and TRBJ1-3; D is unresolved. Germline CDR1 and CDR2: SGDLS and YYNGEE. The length of the CDR3 is 15 residues. V was trimmed by 0 bases and J by 0 bases, leaving 7 bases between them. CDR3 in DNA: TGTGCCAGCAGCGTAGCTGGTAGCTCTGGAAACACCATATATTTT. This encodes CASSVAGSSGNTIYF.

The chain uses TRBV7-9 and TRBJ1-2; 7 positions match TRBD1. Losses at the gene ends were 6 bases for V and 2 bases for J; bases not matched to a gene: 3. The CDR3 has 13 amino acids. Germline-derived CDR1 and CDR2 are SEHNR and FQNEAQ (reference sequence). In DNA form, the CDR3 reads TGTGCCAGCAGTGCGGGACAGAACTATGGCTACACCTTC. It is translated as CASSAGQNYGYTF.

V and J are TRBV19 and TRBJ1-5; tentative D call: TRBD1 (6 bases). Germline V gives CDR1 LNHDA, CDR2 SQIVND (reference sequence). Trimming left V 4 bases short and J 2 bases short, with 15 bases between. The CDR3 contains 16 residues. CDR3 nucleotides: TGTGCCAGTAGTACCACTCAGGGGATTGGCAATCAGCCCCAGCATTTT. Translation gives CASSTTQGIGNQPQHF. The full variable domain, with the rest looked up from reference TRBV19 and TRBJ1-5, is DGGITQSPKYLFRKEGQNVTLSCEQNLNHDAMYWYRQDPGQGLRLIYYSQIVNDFQKGDIAEGYSVSREKKESFPLTVTSAQKNPTAFYLCASSTTQGIGNQPQHFGDGTRLSIL.

J is TRBJ1-1 and V is TRBV7-8; possibly TRBD1 for D (5 bases). Between the trimmed V and J ends, which lost 2 bases and 3 bases, there was a span of 22 bases. The CDR3 consists of 18 residues. Germline-derived CDR1 and CDR2 are SGHVS and FQNEAQ. CDR3 coding DNA: TGTGCCAGCAGCTTATTTCCCCGGGGGAAAGGTTTCGACACTGAAGCTTTCTTT. Protein: CASSLFPRGKGFDTEAFF.

The CDR3: CASRRLSGNTIYF. The CDR3 DNA follows: TGTGCCAGTAGACGTCTCTCTGGAAACACCATATATTTT. The chain employs TRBV19 and TRBJ1-3; D is unclear. In germline, CDR1 is LNHDA, CDR2 SQIVND (reference sequence). The ends were cut back, 6 bases at V and 0 bases at J, with 6 bases in the middle. The CDR3 covers 13 residues.

The rearrangement joins TRBV9 to TRBJ1-1; no clear D. The CDR3 extends over 15 amino acids. Germline values: CDR1 SGDLS, CDR2 YYNGEE. With 4 bases removed from V and 1 base from J, the gap between germline ends came to 14 bases. The CDR3 sequence: CASSLQRAGNTEAFF. In DNA form, the CDR3 reads TGTGCCAGCAGCCTTCAAAGGGCAGGGAACACTGAAGCTTTCTTT.

The V call is TRBV6-5, the J call TRBJ1-2, with TRBD1 matching 12 bases. Germline trimming cut 3 bases from V and 8 bases from J; bases unmatched to any gene: 4. Germline V gene lookup returns CDR1 MNHEY and CDR2 SVGAGI. The CDR3 runs to 14 residues. Written as DNA, the CDR3 is TGTGCCAGCAGTTATTCGGGACAGGGGGCCGGCTACACCTTC. It encodes CASSYSGQGAGYTF.

The chain recombines TRBV4-3 with TRBJ2-2, with 8 bases lining up with TRBD2. Germline trimming cut 0 bases from V and 7 bases from J; bases unmatched to any gene: 7. Germline V CDR1 and CDR2: LGHNA, YSLEER. This CDR3 is built from 16 residues. The CDR3 nucleotides read TGCGCCAGCAGCCAAGAAGCCGGGAGGGCCGTCGGGGAGCTGTTTTTT. It specifies CASSQEAGRAVGELFF.

CDR3 sequence: CASSHRMAGGGNTGELFF. CDR3 DNA sequence: TGTGCCAGCAGCCACCGGATGGCGGGAGGGGGCAACACCGGGGAGCTGTTTTTT. The chain links TRBV4-2 to TRBJ2-2, with 9 bases fitting TRBD2. The germline CDR1 and CDR2 sequences are LGHNA and YNFKEQ. The CDR3 is 18 amino acids. Trimming at V came to 3 bases and at J to 2 bases, leaving 10 bases not matched to a gene.

The chain is built from TRBV18 and TRBJ1-2; a possible D gene is TRBD1 (6 bases). Germline V CDR1 and CDR2: KGHSH, LQKENI. V was cut by 5 bases and J by 4 bases, with 14 bases left in between. There are 14 residues in the CDR3. The CDR3 region is CASSNYREAYGYTF. CDR3 DNA sequence: TGTGCCAGCTCAAACTACAGGGAGGCCTATGGCTACACCTTC.

The chain has TRBV25-1 and TRBJ2-5; the D is unclear. This CDR3 contains 12 residues. The germline gives CDR1 MGHDK, CDR2 SYGVNS. V was trimmed by 2 bases and J by 4 bases, leaving 5 bases between them. The CDR3, as DNA: TGTGCCAGCAGTGAAAATAGAGAGACCCAGTACTTC. Translation: CASSENRETQYF.

V is TRBV21-1 and J is TRBJ1-3. TRBV21-1 is given as a pseudogene. CDR3 length: 15 amino acids. CDR3 residues: CASSKGRNSGNTIYF. CDR3 sequence (DNA): TGTGCCAGCAGCAAAGGGAGGAACTCTGGAAACACCATATATTTT.

CDR3: CASSTRLAREATQYF. The CDR3 DNA sequence: TGTGCCAGCAGCACTCGACTAGCTAGGGAGGCGACCCAGTACTTC. The rearrangement joins TRBV4-2 to TRBJ2-5; 7 nucleotides agree with TRBD2. Germline values: CDR1 LGHNA, CDR2 YNFKEQ. The CDR3 extends over 15 amino acids. The V gene end was trimmed by 5 bases and the J gene end by 7 bases; junction bases not matched to a gene: 13.

Details on this clone: The sample contains more than one DNA sequence encoding this CDR3. V is TRBV4-3 and J is TRBJ1-3, with TRBD1 matching over 7 bases. The CDR3 has 15 residues. The V gene end was trimmed by 1 base and the J gene end by 2 bases; junction bases not matched to a gene: 2. The germline CDR1 and CDR2 sequences are LGHNA and YSLEER. Written as DNA, the CDR3 is TGCGCCAGCAGCCAAGTGACAGGGACTGGAAACACCATATATTTT. Translation: CASSQVTGTGNTIYF.

J is TRBJ1-1 and V is TRBV28; tentatively, D is TRBD1 (5 bases). Germline lookup yields CDR1 MDHEN and CDR2 SYDVKM. Trimming cost V 8 bases and J 1 base, with 26 bases left between them. CDR3 length equals 18 residues. CDR3 DNA: TGTGCCAGCCCCTCCGGGACGCAGAGGGGAAACCAGAACACTGAAGCTTTCTTT. This translates into CASPSGTQRGNQNTEAFF.

V gene TRBV4-1 combines with J gene TRBJ2-7; perhaps TRBD1 as D (5 bases). The ends were cut back, 1 base at V and 6 bases at J, with 19 bases in the middle. CDR3 size: 16 residues. From germline, CDR1 is MGHRA and CDR2 YSYEKL. CDR3 DNA sequence: TGCGCCAGCAGCCAAGCCTTGGCAGGGCTCTCTCGCGAGCAGTACTTC. Protein product: CASSQALAGLSREQYF.

The chain carries TRBV28 and TRBJ2-1; D may correspond to TRBD1 or TRBD2 (5 bases each). V lost 6 bases and J lost 9, with 21 bases in between. The germline V gene has CDR1 MDHEN and CDR2 SYDVKM. The length of the CDR3 is 15 residues. The DNA of the CDR3 is TGTGCCAGCAGCCCGGGGACCCTCCTTGTCGTTGAGCAGTTCTTC. It yields the protein CASSPGTLLVVEQFF.

The rearrangement joins TRBV7-2 to TRBJ2-3; D perhaps matches TRBD2 (6 bases). The germline gives CDR1 SGHTA, CDR2 FQGNSA. CDR3 size: 15 residues. V lost 6 bases and J lost 4, with 17 bases in between. The CDR3 is CASSLPRGTSDTQYF. The CDR3 DNA is TGTGCCAGCAGTCTTCCCCGCGGGACCTCAGATACGCAGTATTTT. Full variable domain (missing parts from reference TRBV7-2 and TRBJ2-3): GAGVSQSPSNKVTEKGKDVELRCDPISGHTALYWYRQSLGQGLEFLIYFQGNSAPDKSGLPSDRFSAERTGGSVSTLTIQRTQQEDSAVYLCASSLPRGTSDTQYFGPGTRLTVL.

This chain links TRBV11-2 with TRBJ2-1; 11 nucleotides line up with TRBD2. Per the germline V gene, CDR1 is SGHAT and CDR2 is FQNNGV. The CDR3 runs 17 residues. With 6 bases clipped from V and 0 bases from J, the junction kept 7 bases outside the gene matches. Written as DNA, the CDR3 is TGTGCCAGCAGTCGGACTAGCGGGCCAAGCTCCTACAATGAGCAGTTCTTC. The encoded protein is CASSRTSGPSSYNEQFF.

Here the CDR3 reads CASSEFLGGGGYTF. The DNA for the CDR3 is TGTGCCAGCAGCGAGTTCCTCGGCGGGGGAGGCTACACCTTC. The chain recombines TRBV5-4 with TRBJ1-2, with D possibly being TRBD1 (5 bases). Germline V gives CDR1 SGHNT, CDR2 YYREEE (reference sequence). V was cut by 4 bases and J by 8 bases, with 18 bases left in between. The CDR3 is 14 residues long.

This clone was recorded only once. The J gene is TRBJ2-6, the V gene TRBV5-1; TRBD1 agrees at 9 bases. Per germline, CDR1 SGHRS and CDR2 YFSETQ. The CDR3 length is 18 residues. J lost 3 bases, V lost 4 bases, and 11 bases had no gene match. As DNA, the CDR3 is TGCGCCAGCAGCCAATTTACAGGGGGCGGAGGTGGGGCCAACGTCCTGACTTTC. Amino acids: CASSQFTGGGGGANVLTF.

For this clone: This specimen includes other DNA sequences encoding the same CDR3. The rearrangement joins TRBV5-4 to TRBJ2-2; 11 bases map to TRBD2. Germline V gene sequence: CDR1 SGHNT, CDR2 YYREEE (reference sequence). J was trimmed by 2 bases and V by 4 bases; bases with no gene match: 4. CDR3 length equals 16 residues. The CDR3 spells CASSTGTSGNTGELFF. In nucleotides, the CDR3 is TGTGCCAGCAGCACGGGGACTAGCGGAAACACCGGGGAGCTGTTTTTT.

As regards this clone: The sample contains more than one DNA sequence encoding this CDR3. The V gene is TRBV28, the J gene TRBJ1-5; D remains ambiguous. CDR3 length equals 14 residues. CDR1 and CDR2 from the germline V gene are MDHEN and SYDVKM. V lost 2 bases, J lost 1 base, and 6 bases lay in between. The CDR3 loop reads CASSLGGSNQPQHF. CDR3 coding DNA: TGTGCCAGCAGTTTAGGTGGGAGCAATCAGCCCCAGCATTTT.

The chain uses TRBV14 and TRBJ2-2; no reliable D call. The V end lost 1 base, the J end lost 11 bases, and 14 bases lay between the germline ends. The germline V gene encodes CDR1 SGHDN and CDR2 FVKESK. The CDR3 runs 14 residues. The chain's CDR3 is CASSQVQLLGELFF. CDR3 nucleotide sequence: TGTGCCAGCAGCCAAGTGCAACTTTTGGGCGAGCTGTTTTTT.